The 22 T cell receptor beta chains listed next were all sequenced from one sample in a study of cytomegalovirus exposure and HLA in healthy donors. The PCR had 60 Vbeta and 13 Jbeta primers. Only in-frame clones appear in the TCRdb table, and some are missing; sequencing was by immunoSEQ multiplex PCR. The sample lists around 300,000 clones; 80% to 90% were seen once. Sequencing input: PBMCs. All receptors come from a young woman in good health and CMV-seronegative.

The V gene is TRBV2, the J gene TRBJ1-3; 11 bases match TRBD1. This CDR3 spans 15 amino acids. Germline V gives CDR1 SNHLY, CDR2 FYNNEI. The ends lost 4 bases at V and 3 bases at J; junction bases unmatched: 2. CDR3 in amino acids: CASSGTGGFGNTIYF. The CDR3 region has the DNA TGTGCCAGCAGTGGGACAGGGGGCTTTGGAAACACCATATATTTT.

The rearrangement joins TRBV11-1 to TRBJ2-1; D might be TRBD2 (5 bases). CDR3 size: 15 residues. The V gene's germline CDR1 is SGHAT and CDR2 FQDESV (reference sequence). The V and J ends lost 1 base and 4 bases respectively, with 11 bases between them. The CDR3 reads CASSLESPGYNEQFF. CDR3 DNA sequence: TGTGCCAGCAGCTTAGAGAGTCCGGGATACAATGAGCAGTTCTTC.

This clone has a single count. V and J are TRBV5-1 and TRBJ2-7; TRBD1 agrees at 10 bases. This CDR3 has 15 residues. In germline, CDR1 is SGHRS, CDR2 YFSETQ. V trimming: 4 bases; J trimming: 2 bases; junction bases outside the gene matches: 6. CDR3 residues: CASSQGTGDAYEQYF. Written as DNA, the CDR3 is TGCGCCAGCAGCCAAGGGACAGGGGATGCCTACGAGCAGTACTTC.

The gene calls are TRBV11-3 and TRBJ2-1, with a weak D call TRBD2 (7 bases). This CDR3 has 15 residues. Germline V gene sequence: CDR1 SGHNT, CDR2 YENEEA. V shed 1 base and J shed 4 bases, with 11 bases lying between them. CDR3 nucleotide sequence: TGTGCCAGCAGCTTAGCGGGGGGACAATACAATGAGCAGTTCTTC. Translation gives CASSLAGGQYNEQFF.

V usage is TRBV10-3 and J usage is TRBJ1-1; TRBD1 is a possible D gene (5 bases). CDR1 is ENHRY, CDR2 SYGVKD, per germline. The CDR3 loop spans 11 amino acids. V lost 10 bases, J lost 1 base, and 7 bases lay in between. The CDR3 bases are TGTGCCACGGGGGGGAACACTGAAGCTTTCTTT. Translating gives CATGGNTEAFF.

About this clone: A read error may account for a junction end that differs from germline. The identical CDR3 is also encoded by other nucleotide sequences in the sample. The gene calls are TRBV11-3 and TRBJ1-6, with D perhaps matching TRBD1 (5 bases). From germline, CDR1 is SGHNT and CDR2 YENEEA. CDR3 length: 14 amino acids. Here the CDR3 DNA reads TGTGCCAGCAGCTTGTCCAGGGATAATTCCCCCCTCCACTTT. Protein: CASSLSRDNSPLHF.

The chain combines TRBV18 with TRBJ1-1, with TRBD1 identical over 7 bases. The trim removed 2 bases at V and 9 bases at J, leaving 6 bases unmatched. Germline V gene sequence: CDR1 KGHSH, CDR2 LQKENI. CDR3 length: 13 amino acids. The CDR3 here is CASSPRSGQQAFF. CDR3 sequence (DNA): TGTGCCAGCTCACCAAGATCGGGACAGCAAGCTTTCTTT.

The gene calls are TRBV10-1 and TRBJ2-5; TRBD2 matches at 7 bases. The J call may be faulty, since TRBJ2-7 better matches the DNA end. The germline CDR1 and CDR2 sequences are WNHNN and SYGVQD (reference sequence). The CDR3 has 16 amino acids. Here the CDR3 reads CASLRDLLARSYEQYF. The CDR3 DNA reads as TGCGCCAGCCTCCGAGATTTACTAGCGCGCTCCTACGAGCAGTACTTC.

The V call is TRBV29-1, the J call TRBJ2-1; D not certain. This CDR3 comprises 11 residues. Trimming shortened V by 3 bases and J by 3 bases, and 3 bases separated the two germline ends. Germline CDR1 is SQVTM and CDR2 is ANQGSEA. This chain's CDR3 is CSVESYNEQFF. CDR3 coding DNA: TGCAGCGTTGAGAGCTACAATGAGCAGTTCTTC.

This sequence joins TRBV7-8 and TRBJ1-5; D remains ambiguous. Germline values: CDR1 SGHVS, CDR2 FQNEAQ. The length of the CDR3 is 13 residues. Trimming cost V 1 base and J 4 bases, with 5 bases left between them. For the CDR3, the DNA is TGTGCCAGCAGCTTAGGGGCAAATCAGCCCCAGCATTTT. It encodes CASSLGANQPQHF.

CDR3 sequence reads: CASSDQGLADTGELFF. CDR3 bases: TGTGCCAGCAGCGACCAAGGACTAGCGGACACCGGGGAGCTGTTTTTT. The chain uses TRBV27 and TRBJ2-2; 10 nucleotides line up with TRBD2. Germline trimming cut 6 bases from V and 3 bases from J; bases unmatched to any gene: 7. Germline-derived CDR1 and CDR2 are MNHEY and SMNVEV (reference sequence). This CDR3 is 16 amino acids long.

This chain joins TRBV2 and TRBJ2-3, with 11 bases identical to TRBD1. The trim removed 7 bases at V and 5 bases at J, leaving 5 bases unmatched. The CDR3 has 14 amino acids. Germline values: CDR1 SNHLY, CDR2 FYNNEI. This chain's CDR3 is CASTGQGARDTQYF. The DNA of the CDR3 is TGTGCCAGCACCGGACAGGGGGCGCGAGATACGCAGTATTTT.

The chain uses TRBV19 and TRBJ2-5; perhaps TRBD1 as D (6 bases). Trimming cost V 4 bases and J 0 bases, with 9 bases left between them. There are 14 residues in the CDR3. Germline V gene sequence: CDR1 LNHDA, CDR2 SQIVND (reference sequence). The CDR3 loop reads CASSTWTDQETQYF. The CDR3, as DNA: TGTGCCAGTAGTACCTGGACAGACCAAGAGACCCAGTACTTC.

The rearrangement joins TRBV10-3 to TRBJ2-1; no reliable D call. The germline V gene has CDR1 ENHRY and CDR2 SYGVKD. This CDR3 comprises 16 residues. The V end lost 3 bases, the J end lost 0 bases, and 12 bases lay between the germline ends. The CDR3 loop is CAISEKGGSSYNEQFF. The CDR3 DNA reads TGTGCCATCAGTGAAAAAGGCGGCAGCTCCTACAATGAGCAGTTCTTC.

The J gene is TRBJ2-3, the V gene TRBV13; 8 positions match TRBD2. From germline, CDR1 is PRHDT and CDR2 FYEKMQ (reference sequence). The CDR3 consists of 14 residues. J was trimmed by 4 bases and V by 4 bases; bases with no gene match: 4. CDR3 sequence (DNA): TGTGCCAGCAGCTCTAGGCGGGGGGCAGATACGCAGTATTTT. Translation: CASSSRRGADTQYF.

CDR3 DNA sequence: TGCGCCAGCAGTCCGACTCCTTGGGAGCAGTTCTTC. Protein product: CASSPTPWEQFF. The chain carries TRBV10-1 and TRBJ2-1; no reliable D call. The CDR3 sequence is 12 residues long. Trimming shortened V by 5 bases and J by 10 bases, and 12 bases separated the two germline ends. The V gene's germline CDR1 is WNHNN and CDR2 SYGVQD (reference sequence).

The V gene is TRBV5-1, the J gene TRBJ1-4; D not certain. CDR1 SGHRS and CDR2 YFSETQ come from the germline V gene. The CDR3 is 14 residues long. Trimming took off 4 bases at V and 4 bases at J, with 11 bases between the two ends. The CDR3 DNA is TGCGCCAGCAGCCCCCGGCGGAATAATGAAAAACTGTTTTTT. Encoded protein: CASSPRRNNEKLFF.

The V gene is TRBV6-1, the J gene TRBJ1-5, with a weak D call TRBD1 (6 bases). Trimming took 1 base from V and 6 from J, leaving 13 bases between them. The CDR3 runs to 15 residues. CDR1 is MNHNS and CDR2 is SASEGT in the germline V gene. The CDR3 nucleotides are TGTGCCAGCAGTGAAGGGAGGGGGGGCAGTCAGCCCCAGCATTTT. Protein product: CASSEGRGGSQPQHF.

The V call is TRBV27, the J call TRBJ1-1, with 7 bases identical to TRBD1. Per the germline V gene, CDR1 is MNHEY and CDR2 is SMNVEV (reference sequence). The CDR3 covers 16 residues. J lost 2 bases, V lost 5 bases, and 11 bases had no gene match. The DNA of the CDR3 is TGTGCCAGCAGTCGACAGGGTCTTTGGGTAAACACTGAAGCTTTCTTT. Its translation: CASSRQGLWVNTEAFF.

Here the CDR3 reads CASSLAEHSNTEAFF. The DNA of the CDR3 is TGTGCCAGCAGTTTAGCGGAGCACTCGAACACTGAAGCTTTCTTT. The gene calls are TRBV27 and TRBJ1-1; D is undetermined. V shed 2 bases and J shed 1 base, with 11 bases lying between them. CDR3 length equals 15 residues. CDR1 is MNHEY and CDR2 is SMNVEV in the germline V gene (reference sequence).

The genes are TRBV11-1 and TRBJ1-1; D might be TRBD1 (6 bases). The CDR3 runs 16 residues. The ends were cut back, 1 base at V and 7 bases at J, with 19 bases in the middle. Germline V CDR1 and CDR2: SGHAT, FQDESV (reference sequence). CDR3 loop: CASSLETGTQVGEAFF. In DNA form, the CDR3 reads TGTGCCAGCAGCTTAGAAACAGGGACCCAGGTTGGTGAAGCTTTCTTT.

The chain uses TRBV2 and TRBJ2-1; D unclear. V lost 8 bases to trimming and J lost 6 bases, with 5 bases between them. From germline, CDR1 is SNHLY and CDR2 FYNNEI. CDR3 length: 10 residues. The CDR3 bases are TGTGCCAGCTTCATCAATGAGCAGTTCTTC. Translating gives CASFINEQFF.